These 5 T cell receptor beta chains came from one sample sequenced in a study of cytomegalovirus exposure and HLA in healthy donors. PCR was performed using 60 Vbeta and 13 Jbeta primers. The protocol was immunoSEQ multiplex PCR, while the TCRdb copy is restricted to in-frame clones and leaves out a portion. The sample lists some 200,000 clones, 75% to 90% seen once, with more than 6% in the top ten. Sequencing input: PBMCs. The receptors originated from a man aged 35 to 55 in good health and CMV-seropositive.

J is TRBJ2-7 and V is TRBV29-1; TRBD1 matches at 7 bases. The germline V gene has CDR1 SQVTM and CDR2 ANQGSEA. The junction had 14 bases not matched to a gene; V was cut back by 6 bases and J by 6 bases. This CDR3 is built from 14 residues. This CDR3 reads CSVDVWDSTTEQYF. Here the CDR3 DNA reads TGCAGCGTCGATGTGTGGGACAGTACCACCGAGCAGTACTTC.

This chain joins TRBV6-1 and TRBJ2-2; 9 bases fit TRBD1. The CDR3 runs to 17 residues. CDR1 is MNHNS, CDR2 SASEGT, per germline. Unmatched junction bases numbered 7, after V lost 4 bases and J lost 1 base. The CDR3 nucleotides are TGTGCCAGCAGTGCTCGGACAGGGGTTATGAACACCGGGGAGCTGTTTTTT. Its translation: CASSARTGVMNTGELFF.

The chain couples TRBV27 to TRBJ2-7; TRBD1 matches at 9 bases. Per germline, CDR1 MNHEY and CDR2 SMNVEV (reference sequence). This CDR3 comprises 15 residues. V lost 4 bases, J lost 3 bases, and 7 bases stayed unmatched. The CDR3: CASSSGQGRGYEQYF. CDR3 DNA: TGTGCCAGCAGTTCGGGACAGGGTAGGGGCTACGAGCAGTACTTC.

The chain is built from TRBV10-2 and TRBJ2-5, with TRBD2 identical over 8 bases. The CDR3 is made up of 14 amino acids. Trimming cost V 3 bases and J 5 bases; bases outside gene matches: 5. CDR1 is WSHSY and CDR2 is SAAADI in the germline V gene. DNA of the CDR3: TGCGCCAGCAGTGAAGGACTAGCCCTCGAGACCCAGTACTTC. Translated: CASSEGLALETQYF.

The genes are TRBV6-1 and TRBJ2-7; 7 nucleotides line up with TRBD1. CDR3 length equals 14 residues. V trimming: 5 bases; J trimming: 0 bases; junction bases outside the gene matches: 4. Germline V gene lookup returns CDR1 MNHNS and CDR2 SASEGT. The CDR3 nucleotides are TGTGCCAGCAGTACTCGGGACAGCTCCTACGAGCAGTACTTC. Translated: CASSTRDSSYEQYF.